Below are 11 T cell receptor beta chains sequenced from a single sample in a study of T cell responses to AZD1222 COVID-19 vaccine. Produced via immunoSEQ multiplex PCR; TCRdb's table is partial and in-frame only. The sample lists some 190,000 clones, approximately 92% occurring once. The starting material was peripheral blood, obtained on day 0 of AZD1222 vaccination. These receptors came from an adult in good health.

V usage is TRBV3-1 (or the pseudogene TRBV3-2) and J usage is TRBJ1-1; unclear D gene. Germline CDR1 LGHDT, CDR2 YNNKEL (reference sequence). The CDR3 is 13 amino acids. V dropped 3 bases and J dropped 0 bases, with 5 bases sitting between them. For the CDR3, the DNA is TGTGCCAGCAGCCAGACACTGAACACTGAAGCTTTCTTT. It yields the protein CASSQTLNTEAFF.

The V gene is TRBV5-1, the J gene TRBJ2-7; D ambiguous. Germline V gene lookup returns CDR1 SGHRS and CDR2 YFSETQ. The ends were cut back, 0 bases at V and 1 base at J, with 17 bases in the middle. The CDR3 has 17 amino acids. CDR3 region: CASSLAHSRNPSYEQYF. In DNA form, the CDR3 reads TGCGCCAGCAGCTTGGCTCATAGCAGGAACCCTTCCTACGAGCAGTACTTC.

This chain uses TRBV19 with TRBJ1-3, with D uncertain. Germline V lookup: CDR1 LNHDA, CDR2 SQIVND (reference sequence). CDR3 size: 14 residues. Between the trimmed V and J ends, which lost 1 base and 2 bases, there was a span of 6 bases. CDR3 sequence: CASSIGVAGNTIYF. CDR3 DNA sequence: TGTGCCAGTAGTATAGGCGTTGCTGGAAACACCATATATTTT.

This chain connects TRBV6-5 to TRBJ2-5; perhaps D is TRBD1 or TRBD2 (6 bases each). Germline CDR1 is MNHEY and CDR2 is SVGAGI. Trimming stripped 5 bases from V and 5 bases from J, with 18 bases between. The CDR3 sequence is 15 residues long. Written as DNA, the CDR3 is TGTGCCAGCAGTAGGGACAAGGGGGGCTGGGAGACCCAGTACTTC. It encodes CASSRDKGGWETQYF.

The gene calls are TRBV5-4 and TRBJ1-3, with 8 nucleotides matching TRBD1. The V segment lost 3 bases and the J segment 7 bases; nucleotides outside the gene matches: 6. Germline V gene lookup returns CDR1 SGHNT and CDR2 YYREEE (reference sequence). This CDR3 has 14 residues. The CDR3 protein is CASSSTGGMNTIYF. As DNA, the CDR3 is TGTGCCAGCAGCTCCACAGGGGGAATGAACACCATATATTTT.

The CDR3 bases are TGCAGCGTGTCGCGACGTCTGGGTATGGGCGAGCAGTACTTC. Its protein product is CSVSRRLGMGEQYF. The rearrangement links TRBV29-1 to TRBJ2-7; no firm D call. Germline V gene data show CDR1 as SQVTM and CDR2 as ANQGSEA. The CDR3 is 14 amino acids. Deletions cut 6 bases from V and 6 bases from J, with 21 bases between.

The chain uses TRBV9 and TRBJ2-7; D remains unclear. CDR1 and CDR2 from the germline V gene are SGDLS and YYNGEE. V was pared by 3 bases and J by 2 bases, with 6 bases between. The CDR3 has 12 residues. DNA of the CDR3: TGTGCCAGCAGCGCCAGTCCCTACGAGCAGTACTTC. Translated, it gives CASSASPYEQYF.

A single count supports this clone. The chain links TRBV4-2 to TRBJ1-2; 12 bases align to TRBD1. The CDR3 runs to 15 residues. Germline loops: CDR1 LGHNA, CDR2 YNFKEQ. J was trimmed by 4 bases and V by 3 bases; bases with no gene match: 3. The CDR3 region is CASSQGTGGSYGYTF. DNA of the CDR3: TGTGCCAGCAGCCAGGGGACAGGGGGCAGCTATGGCTACACCTTC.

The rearrangement uses TRBV27 and TRBJ1-1, with a possible D match to TRBD1 (6 bases). The CDR3 has 16 amino acids. Germline CDR1 reads MNHEY; CDR2 reads SMNVEV (reference sequence). V was pared by 5 bases and J by 1 base, with 17 bases between. The CDR3 nucleotides read TGTGCCAGCAGTAGGGACCGGGGGCAGGGGAACACTGAAGCTTTCTTT. It encodes CASSRDRGQGNTEAFF.

The chain recombines TRBV18 with TRBJ1-5; TRBD1 might be the D (5 bases). With 6 bases removed from V and 5 bases from J, the gap between germline ends came to 11 bases. The CDR3 spans 13 residues. Germline V gene data show CDR1 as KGHSH and CDR2 as LQKENI. Written as DNA, the CDR3 is TGTGCCAGCTCCGGGACTCACGATCAGCCCCAGCATTTT. This encodes CASSGTHDQPQHF. Complete variable domain (other parts from reference TRBV18 and TRBJ1-5): NAGVMQNPRHLVRRRGQEARLRCSPMKGHSHVYWYRQLPEEGLKFMVYLQKENIIDESGMPKERFSAEFPKEGPSILRIQQVVRGDSAAYFCASSGTHDQPQHFGDGTRLSIL.

The chain carries TRBV6-6 and TRBJ1-5; D gene uncertain. The CDR3 extends over 12 amino acids. With 7 bases removed from V and 1 base from J, the gap between germline ends came to 5 bases. The germline CDR1 and CDR2 sequences are MNHNY and SVGAGI (reference sequence). The CDR3 DNA sequence: TGTGCCAGCAAGTTGAGCAATCAGCCCCAGCATTTT. Amino acid sequence: CASKLSNQPQHF.